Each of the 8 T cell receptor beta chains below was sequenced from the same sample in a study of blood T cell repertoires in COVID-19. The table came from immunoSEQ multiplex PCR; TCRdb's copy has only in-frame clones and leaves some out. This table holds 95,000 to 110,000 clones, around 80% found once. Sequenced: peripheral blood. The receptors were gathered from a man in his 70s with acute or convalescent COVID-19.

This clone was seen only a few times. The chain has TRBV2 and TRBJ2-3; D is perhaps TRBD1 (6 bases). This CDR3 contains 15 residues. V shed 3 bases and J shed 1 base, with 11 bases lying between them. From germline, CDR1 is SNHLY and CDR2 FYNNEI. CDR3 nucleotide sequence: TGTGCCAGCAGTGATTGGAGACAGGGCACAGATACGCAGTATTTT. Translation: CASSDWRQGTDTQYF.

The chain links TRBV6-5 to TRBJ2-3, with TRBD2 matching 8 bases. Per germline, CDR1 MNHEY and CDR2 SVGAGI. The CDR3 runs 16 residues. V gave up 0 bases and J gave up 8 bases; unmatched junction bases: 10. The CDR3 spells CASSYSSGGLRSTQYF. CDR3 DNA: TGTGCCAGCAGTTACTCGTCGGGGGGGCTCAGGAGTACGCAGTATTTT.

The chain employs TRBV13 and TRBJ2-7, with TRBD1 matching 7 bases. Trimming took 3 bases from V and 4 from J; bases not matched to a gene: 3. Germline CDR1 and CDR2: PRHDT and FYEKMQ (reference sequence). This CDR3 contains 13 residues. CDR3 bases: TGTGCCAGCAGCTTCGGACAGGCGTACGAGCAGTACTTC. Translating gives CASSFGQAYEQYF.

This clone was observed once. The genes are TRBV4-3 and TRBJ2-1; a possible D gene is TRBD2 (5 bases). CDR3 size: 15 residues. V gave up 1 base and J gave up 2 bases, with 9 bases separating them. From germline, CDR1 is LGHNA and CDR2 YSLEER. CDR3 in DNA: TGCGCCAGCAGCCAAGCGGAGCGGACCTACAATGAGCAGTTCTTC. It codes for CASSQAERTYNEQFF.

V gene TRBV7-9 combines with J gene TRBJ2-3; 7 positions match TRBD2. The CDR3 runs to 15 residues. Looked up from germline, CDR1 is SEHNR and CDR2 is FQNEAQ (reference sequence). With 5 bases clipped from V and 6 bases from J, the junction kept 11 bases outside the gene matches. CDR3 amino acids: CASSLGLVAPDTQYF. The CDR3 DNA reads TGTGCCAGCAGCCTCGGACTAGTAGCACCCGATACGCAGTATTTT.

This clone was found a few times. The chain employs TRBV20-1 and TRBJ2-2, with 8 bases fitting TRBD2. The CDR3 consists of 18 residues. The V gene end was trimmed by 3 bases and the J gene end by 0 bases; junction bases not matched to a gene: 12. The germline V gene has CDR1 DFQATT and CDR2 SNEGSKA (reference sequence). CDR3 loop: CSASGWFPAGANTGELFF. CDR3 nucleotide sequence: TGCAGTGCTAGTGGTTGGTTCCCAGCGGGGGCGAACACCGGGGAGCTGTTTTTT.

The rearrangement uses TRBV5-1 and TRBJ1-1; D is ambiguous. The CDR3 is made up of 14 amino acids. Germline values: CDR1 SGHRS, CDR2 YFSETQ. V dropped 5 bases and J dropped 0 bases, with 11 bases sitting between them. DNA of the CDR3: TGCGCCAGCAGTTCCGAGGTGTTGAACACTGAAGCTTTCTTT. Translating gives CASSSEVLNTEAFF.

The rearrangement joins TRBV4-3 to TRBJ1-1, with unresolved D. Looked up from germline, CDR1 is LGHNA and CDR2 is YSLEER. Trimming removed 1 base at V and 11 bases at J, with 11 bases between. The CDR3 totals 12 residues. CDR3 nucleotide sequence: TGCGCCAGCAGCCAAGTTAACAGTGCGGCTTTCTTT. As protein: CASSQVNSAAFF.